The rows below give T cell receptor beta chains drawn from one sample of a study of CD8 T cells in ankylosing spondylitis. From the 5' RACE reads, TCRdb called clonotypes with MiXCR, one entry per CDR3 protein. The sample gives around 770,000 distinct CDR3 sequences, around 11% of which show up once; 0.51% is in the top ten. Sequenced: blood, either unsorted or a sorted T cell fraction (not recorded which). The receptors derive from a male donor with ankylosing spondylitis. Both conserved end residues are part of each CDR3.

V,CDR3
TRBV10-3,CAISESNPSNTGELFF
TRBV5-4,CASSLSGRGGNEQFF
TRBV7-2,CASSLAGGTSGSNEQDF
TRBV20-1,CSARAGAGDQPQHF
TRBV6-1,CASLLRTGGTEAFF
TRBV12-3/TRBV12-4,CASSFRDGRVAEAFF
TRBV29-1,CSVRSLLSWEESGEQYF
TRBV12-3/TRBV12-4,CASSPRTSASYEQYF
TRBV20-1,CSARIRGRITGELFF
TRBV12-3/TRBV12-4,CASSLPGPNTEAFF
TRBV20-1,CSGGQLQYFSYEQYF
TRBV28,CASSFGGRAVETQYF